This entry lists 6 T cell receptor beta chains sequenced from one sample in a study of blood T cell repertoires in COVID-19. Here immunoSEQ multiplex PCR was the method, and the copy in TCRdb shows in-frame clones only, minus some. The profile shows about 130,000 clones, 84% of them singletons. The source material was peripheral blood. The receptors originated from a woman aged 55-69 years with acute or convalescent COVID-19.

This chain uses TRBV9 with TRBJ1-2; tentatively, D is TRBD1 (6 bases). The V end lost 0 bases, the J end lost 3 bases, and 12 bases lay between the germline ends. The CDR3 is made up of 15 amino acids. Germline CDR1 SGDLS, CDR2 YYNGEE. CDR3 DNA: TGTGCCAGCAGCGTAGCTCGGGGGGGCGACTATGGCTACACCTTC. Translating gives CASSVARGGDYGYTF.

V is TRBV9 and J is TRBJ2-1; 10 bases agree with TRBD2. V was clipped by 4 bases and J by 7 bases; unmatched bases: 2. Germline CDR1 SGDLS, CDR2 YYNGEE. The CDR3 length is 13 residues. The CDR3: CASSRLAGNEQFF. CDR3 DNA sequence: TGTGCCAGCAGCCGACTAGCGGGTAATGAGCAGTTCTTC.

This chain links TRBV9 with TRBJ1-4, with D possibly matching TRBD1 (5 bases). V gave up 3 bases and J gave up 11 bases, with 14 bases separating them. This CDR3 is built from 13 residues. The V gene's germline CDR1 is SGDLS and CDR2 YYNGEE. CDR3 in DNA: TGTGCCAGCAGCGCCGGGGGGGAAGGGAAACTGTTTTTT. It codes for CASSAGGEGKLFF.

This chain connects TRBV7-2 to TRBJ2-5; 10 bases map to TRBD1. Per the germline V gene, CDR1 is SGHTA and CDR2 is FQGNSA. The trim removed 5 bases at V and 4 bases at J, leaving 10 bases unmatched. This CDR3 contains 16 residues. CDR3 amino acids: CASSPGTGVATETQYF. The CDR3 DNA follows: TGTGCCAGCAGCCCCGGGACAGGGGTCGCGACAGAGACCCAGTACTTC.

The chain is built from TRBV28 and TRBJ1-2; no reliable D call. Per germline, CDR1 MDHEN and CDR2 SYDVKM. The CDR3 is 11 residues long. CDR3 nucleotide sequence: TGTGCAACCTCCGGGATGGGAGGCTACACCTTC. As protein: CATSGMGGYTF.

V and J are TRBV19 and TRBJ1-4, with 8 bases identical to TRBD1. J gave up 3 bases and V 7 bases, and 10 bases lay outside the gene matches. The CDR3 is 16 amino acids. Germline values: CDR1 LNHDA, CDR2 SQIVND (reference sequence). Written as DNA, the CDR3 is TGTGCCAGTAAGCAGGGGGCGAGGAAAGCTAATGAAAAACTGTTTTTT. It yields the protein CASKQGARKANEKLFF. The complete variable domain, with remaining parts taken from reference TRBV19 and TRBJ1-4, reads DGGITQSPKYLFRKEGQNVTLSCEQNLNHDAMYWYRQDPGQGLRLIYYSQIVNDFQKGDIAEGYSVSREKKESFPLTVTSAQKNPTAFYLCASKQGARKANEKLFFGSGTQLSVL.